The subject of this entry is one TCR beta chain. Its antigen has not been determined. No base-level quality is on record; no much larger clone is a single base apart. The data belong to a study of blood T cell repertoires in COVID-19 (dated by TCRdb to the early 2020s). Notes on the research overall: Samples covering the acute and convalescent phases of COVID-19 were provided by collaborators in the United States, Italy and Spain. The material from the prospective study consisted of cDNA or gDNA derived from T cells, B-cell-depleted T cells, or PBMCs. Deeply sampled blood TCRbeta repertoires from subjects exposed to, actively infected with, or recovered from COVID-19 were included in the dataset. The repertoires were released in a freely available public database meant as a resource for research on the immune response to SARS-CoV-2. Samples came from the ongoing ImmuneRACE study (first 160 participants) plus 1,254 subjects from 6 global collaborators. Nearly every sample came with metadata listing a de-identified subject ID, COVID-19 status, age in years and sex. HLA class I and class II types, where available, came from metadata supplied by the sample provider rather than from assay-based typing.

Overall study outcomes, separate from this receptor: Clinical and demographic metadata were provided uncurated, with the amount varying by source and participant.

Whole blood was collected in K2EDTA tubes by collaborating institutions according to the institutions' own protocols. Collaborator samples were shipped for TCRbeta analysis as frozen whole blood, isolated PBMCs, or DNA extracted from either sample type. The immunoSEQ Assay, a bias-controlled multiplex PCR, was used to amplify TCRbeta CDR3 regions from genomic DNA. The original pipeline was this. The number of nucleated cells in each sample was estimated by amplification of reference gene primers within the assay. To quantify the absolute abundance of each unique TCRbeta CDR3 rearrangement, sequence reads were collapsed and filtered. For each sample, productive Simpson clonality was calculated as the square root of Simpson's diversity index across productive rearrangements. In TCRdb, the immuneACCESS table is reduced to in-frame sequences with V and J assigned. These tables do not hold every clone; where another copy was compared, an unresolved V gene accounts for under half, and the others remain unexplained. V, J and clone size are taken as reported in that table, and D and trimming were inferred from the DNA itself. The sample table shows 76,000 or so clones, and approximately 88% are seen once. 6.5% to 9.5% of the sample goes to the ten largest clones.

CDR1 and CDR2, looked up from the germline V gene (reference sequence), are LGHDT and YNNKEL. Inclusive of the bounding cysteine and phenylalanine, the CDR3 is 15 residues long. Just CDR3 DNA is preserved here, 45 bases in frame from base 1. V lost 4 bases and J lost 6 bases, and the count of bases not matched to a germline gene is 6. Input material: peripheral blood. This sequence was found in a man under 40 with acute or convalescent COVID-19. The sequence links TRBV3-1 (or the pseudogene TRBV3-2) to TRBJ2-1, with 10 bases in between that match TRBD1. This receptor carries the CDR3 CASSPRDRGFNEQFF. Here is the DNA: TGTGCCAGCAGCCCTCGGGACAGGGGCTTCAATGAGCAGTTCTTC.